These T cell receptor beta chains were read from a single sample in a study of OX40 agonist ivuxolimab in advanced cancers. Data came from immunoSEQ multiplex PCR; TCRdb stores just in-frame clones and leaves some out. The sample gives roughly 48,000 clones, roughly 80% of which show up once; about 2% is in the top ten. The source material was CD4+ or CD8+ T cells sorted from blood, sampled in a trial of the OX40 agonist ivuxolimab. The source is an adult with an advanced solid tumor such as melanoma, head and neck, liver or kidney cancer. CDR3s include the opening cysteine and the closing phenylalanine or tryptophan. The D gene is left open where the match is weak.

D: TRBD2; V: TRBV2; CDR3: CAISSQLAAWDTQYF
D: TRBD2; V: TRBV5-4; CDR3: CASSPTGGGTDTQYF
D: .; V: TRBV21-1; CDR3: CASDGLAGAFGMSYNEQFF
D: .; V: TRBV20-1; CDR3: CSAQGGYEQYF
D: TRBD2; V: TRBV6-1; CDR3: CASTRAGSYYEQYF
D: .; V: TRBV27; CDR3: CASSSTSSANTEAFF
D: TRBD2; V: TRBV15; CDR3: CATSLGRARRYNEQFF
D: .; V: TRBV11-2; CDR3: CASSLGAGLPLNEQFF
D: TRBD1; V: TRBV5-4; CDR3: CASSFVGTGLSEAFF
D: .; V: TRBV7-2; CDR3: CASSTRVSEAFF
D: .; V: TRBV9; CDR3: CASSSLGTHHGYTF
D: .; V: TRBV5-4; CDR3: CASSSDSYGYTF